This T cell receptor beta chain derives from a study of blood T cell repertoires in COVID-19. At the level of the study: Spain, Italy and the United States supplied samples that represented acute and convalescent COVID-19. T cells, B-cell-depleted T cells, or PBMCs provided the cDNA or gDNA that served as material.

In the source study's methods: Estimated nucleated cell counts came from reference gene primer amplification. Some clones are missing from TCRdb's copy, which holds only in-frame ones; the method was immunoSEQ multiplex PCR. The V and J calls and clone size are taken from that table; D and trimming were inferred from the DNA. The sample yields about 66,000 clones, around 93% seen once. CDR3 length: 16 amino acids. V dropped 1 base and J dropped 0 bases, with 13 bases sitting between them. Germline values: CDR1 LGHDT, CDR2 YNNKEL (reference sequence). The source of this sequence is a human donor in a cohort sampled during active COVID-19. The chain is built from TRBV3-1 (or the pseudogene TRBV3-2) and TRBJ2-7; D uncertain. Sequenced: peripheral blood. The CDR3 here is CASSQGAGTRSYEQYF. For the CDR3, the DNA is TGTGCCAGCAGCCAAGGGGCAGGTACCCGCTCCTACGAGCAGTACTTC.